The 27 T cell receptor beta chains below all came from one sample that was sequenced in a study of blood T cell repertoires in COVID-19. Repertoires were generated with immunoSEQ multiplex PCR, while TCRdb's copy carries only in-frame clones and drops some. The sample has a few hundred thousand clones, roughly 85% seen once; the top ten hold just over 7%. The sequencing sample was made of peripheral blood. The receptors were sampled from a human donor in a cohort sampled during active COVID-19.

The J gene is TRBJ2-7, the V gene TRBV7-9, with TRBD2 as a possible D gene (6 bases). This CDR3 comprises 14 residues. Germline V lookup: CDR1 SEHNR, CDR2 FQNEAQ (reference sequence). The V gene lost 5 bases and the J gene lost 5 bases, with 16 bases spanning the gap. CDR3 sequence reads: CASSPSAGSDEQYF. Written as DNA, the CDR3 is TGTGCCAGCAGCCCCTCCGCGGGGAGCGACGAGCAGTACTTC.

This chain links TRBV5-4 with TRBJ1-5, with 9 bases matching TRBD1. The CDR3 totals 15 residues. The ends lost 4 bases at V and 5 bases at J; junction bases unmatched: 7. The germline gives CDR1 SGHNT, CDR2 YYREEE (reference sequence). CDR3 DNA: TGTGCCAGCAGCCGTTTGGGACAGGGATATCAGCCCCAGCATTTT. It codes for CASSRLGQGYQPQHF.

A remark on this clone: This may arise from a read error, as a much more abundant clone is one base away. This chain connects TRBV12-1 to TRBJ1-5; the table's D gene call, TRBD1, was not cross checked with the DNA. TRBV12-1 is labeled a pseudogene. This CDR3 is 14 amino acids long. CDR3 nucleotides: TGTGCCAGCAGCACGGGACAGGGGAATCAGCCCCAGCATTTT. Translated: CASSTGQGNQPQHF.

The chain combines TRBV6-5 with TRBJ2-5, with 7 bases matching TRBD1. The germline V gene encodes CDR1 MNHEY and CDR2 SVGAGI. V gave up 8 bases and J gave up 5 bases; unmatched junction bases: 8. The CDR3 spans 13 residues. As DNA, the CDR3 is TGTGCCAGCCGGGACAGCATAGGGGAGACCCAGTACTTC. It codes for CASRDSIGETQYF.

The chain employs TRBV14 and TRBJ1-1; D possibly corresponds to TRBD1 (5 bases). The CDR3 is made up of 15 amino acids. Trimming stripped 3 bases from V and 3 bases from J, with 14 bases between. Germline V gives CDR1 SGHDN, CDR2 FVKESK. The CDR3 sequence is CASSQTPGGYTEAFF. CDR3 bases: TGTGCCAGCAGCCAGACCCCGGGGGGATACACTGAAGCTTTCTTT.

This sequence joins TRBV5-6 and TRBJ1-1; 7 bases are shared with TRBD1. J gave up 7 bases and V 3 bases, and 3 bases lay outside the gene matches. This CDR3 has 12 residues. The V gene's germline CDR1 is SGHDT and CDR2 YYEEEE. The CDR3 region is CASSSGQHEAFF. CDR3 DNA sequence: TGTGCCAGCAGCTCGGGACAGCATGAAGCTTTCTTT.

This sequence joins TRBV6-6 and TRBJ1-1; D gene ambiguous. The CDR3 spans 13 residues. Germline CDR1 reads MNHNY; CDR2 reads SVGAGI (reference sequence). The V gene lost 2 bases and the J gene lost 6 bases, with 10 bases spanning the gap. CDR3 region: CASSYPGVAEAFF. The CDR3 bases are TGTGCCAGCAGTTACCCCGGTGTCGCTGAAGCTTTCTTT.

This clone was counted a few times. The V gene is TRBV10-2, the J gene TRBJ1-5, with TRBD1 matching over 10 bases. The V segment lost 6 bases and the J segment 1 base; nucleotides outside the gene matches: 6. This CDR3 region has 16 residues. Germline loops: CDR1 WSHSY, CDR2 SAAADI. CDR3: CASRETGGNSNQPQHF. CDR3 DNA sequence: TGCGCCAGCAGGGAGACAGGGGGCAACAGCAATCAGCCCCAGCATTTT.

This clone was found once. V gene TRBV27 combines with J gene TRBJ1-2; 9 nucleotides align to TRBD1. Trimming removed 5 bases from V and 6 bases from J; junction bases left unmatched: 13. The CDR3 sequence is 16 residues long. Germline assignment: CDR1 MNHEY and CDR2 SMNVEV (reference sequence). CDR3 coding DNA: TGTGCCAGCAGTCTCTCACCCGGGACAGGGATCCATGGCTACACCTTC. Its protein is CASSLSPGTGIHGYTF.

This clone appeared a single time. V is TRBV5-5 and J is TRBJ1-2, with TRBD1 identical over 7 bases. In germline, CDR1 is SGHKS, CDR2 YYEKEE (reference sequence). V trimming: 3 bases; J trimming: 7 bases; junction bases outside the gene matches: 9. The CDR3 loop spans 14 amino acids. The CDR3 DNA reads TGTGCCAGCAGCTATCCAGACAGGGCACCTGGCTACACCTTC. Protein: CASSYPDRAPGYTF.

A word on this clone: Different DNA sequences within this sample yield the same CDR3. V and J are TRBV18 and TRBJ2-7; D might be TRBD1 (6 bases). This CDR3 has 12 amino acids. The germline V and J ends were trimmed by 5 bases and 3 bases, with 8 bases remaining between them. Germline loops: CDR1 KGHSH, CDR2 LQKENI. CDR3 nucleotides: TGTGCCAGCTCAACGGACAGCTACGAGCAGTACTTC. This codes for CASSTDSYEQYF. Together with reference TRBV18 and TRBJ2-7, the CDR3 gives the full variable domain: NAGVMQNPRHLVRRRGQEARLRCSPMKGHSHVYWYRQLPEEGLKFMVYLQKENIIDESGMPKERFSAEFPKEGPSILRIQQVVRGDSAAYFCASSTDSYEQYFGPGTRLTVT.

The rearrangement links TRBV20-1 to TRBJ2-7; D is uncertain. The CDR3 is 11 residues long. The V gene's germline CDR1 is DFQATT and CDR2 SNEGSKA (reference sequence). Between the trimmed V and J ends, which lost 4 bases and 2 bases, there was a span of 6 bases. CDR3 DNA sequence: TGCAGTGCTAAAGCCACCTACGAGCAGTACTTC. Translated, it gives CSAKATYEQYF.

This sequence joins TRBV2 and TRBJ2-7, with D tentatively TRBD1 (5 bases). This CDR3 is built from 14 residues. V was cut by 2 bases and J by 2 bases, with 10 bases left in between. Germline V CDR1 and CDR2: SNHLY, FYNNEI. CDR3 nucleotides: TGTGCCAGCAGTGAATTGGACATTGCCTACGAGCAGTACTTC. Protein product: CASSELDIAYEQYF.

The chain uses TRBV5-1 and TRBJ1-3; 10 nucleotides agree with TRBD1. V trimming: 4 bases; J trimming: 8 bases; junction bases outside the gene matches: 3. This CDR3 contains 13 residues. Germline assignment: CDR1 SGHRS and CDR2 YFSETQ. The CDR3 DNA reads TGCGCCAGCAGCCTCGGGACAGGGGACACCATATATTTT. Protein: CASSLGTGDTIYF.

The rearrangement uses TRBV7-9 and TRBJ2-5, with D hard to call. V lost 3 bases and J 5 bases, leaving 13 bases between the germline ends. The germline gives CDR1 SEHNR, CDR2 FQNEAQ (reference sequence). This CDR3 contains 14 residues. The CDR3 reads CASSFDIVWETQYF. In DNA form, the CDR3 reads TGTGCCAGCAGCTTTGACATTGTATGGGAGACCCAGTACTTC. The variable domain in full, completed from reference TRBV7-9 and TRBJ2-5, reads DTGVSQNPRHKITKRGQNVTFRCDPISEHNRLYWYRQTLGQGPEFLTYFQNEAQLEKSRLLSDRFSAERPKGSFSTLEIQRTEQGDSAMYLCASSFDIVWETQYFGPGTRLLVL.

CDR3 protein: CASSPGPEGYGYTF. DNA of the CDR3: TGTGCCAGCAGCCCCGGACCAGAGGGCTATGGCTACACCTTC. The V gene is TRBV27, the J gene TRBJ1-2; unclear D gene. The CDR3 totals 14 residues. CDR1 is MNHEY and CDR2 is SMNVEV in the germline V gene (reference sequence). The ends were cut back, 6 bases at V and 4 bases at J, with 15 bases in the middle.

This chain's CDR3 is CASRAAGGRYTGELFF. For the CDR3, the DNA is TGCGCCAGCAGAGCGGCGGGGGGGCGATATACCGGGGAGCTGTTTTTT. The chain couples TRBV5-1 to TRBJ2-2; TRBD2 matches at 9 bases. V shed 5 bases, J shed 5 bases, and the junction held 10 bases outside the gene matches. This CDR3 spans 16 amino acids. The germline gives CDR1 SGHRS, CDR2 YFSETQ.

The V call is TRBV7-9, the J call TRBJ1-2; 9 bases align to TRBD1. This CDR3 is 14 amino acids long. Germline loops: CDR1 SEHNR, CDR2 FQNEAQ (reference sequence). V was clipped by 7 bases and J by 2 bases; unmatched bases: 5. CDR3 loop: CASTKTGGNYGYTF. The CDR3 region has the DNA TGTGCCAGCACCAAAACAGGGGGCAACTATGGCTACACCTTC.

This clone was observed a single time. CDR3 DNA sequence: TGTGCCAGTACCACCCGACAGGGGAGGACAGATACGCAGTATTTT. It codes for CASTTRQGRTDTQYF. V usage is TRBV19 and J usage is TRBJ2-3, with 8 bases that match TRBD1. The germline gives CDR1 LNHDA, CDR2 SQIVND (reference sequence). The CDR3 totals 15 residues. With 7 bases clipped from V and 3 bases from J, the junction kept 9 bases outside the gene matches.

The V gene is TRBV12-3 or TRBV12-4, the J gene TRBJ1-2; perhaps TRBD1 as D (6 bases). CDR3 length: 13 residues. Trimming removed 4 bases from V and 8 bases from J, with 14 bases in between. The CDR3: CASSSTGLAGYTF. The CDR3 coding sequence is TGTGCCAGCAGTTCCACAGGGCTCGCGGGCTACACCTTC.

The chain is built from TRBV12-3 or TRBV12-4 and TRBJ1-1; D is uncertain. The V end lost 3 bases, the J end lost 7 bases, and 12 bases lay between the germline ends. CDR3 length: 13 amino acids. The CDR3 protein is CASSFTGGDEAFF. The CDR3 bases are TGTGCCAGCAGTTTTACGGGAGGAGATGAAGCTTTCTTT.

This clone was counted a few times. The chain recombines TRBV18 with TRBJ1-5; D gene uncertain. V shed 2 bases and J shed 7 bases, with 12 bases lying between them. The CDR3 consists of 14 residues. CDR1 and CDR2 (germline): KGHSH, LQKENI. DNA for the CDR3: TGTGCCAGCTCACCATCCGGATCGGAGCAGCCCCAGCATTTT. Translated, it gives CASSPSGSEQPQHF.

The V call is TRBV19, the J call TRBJ2-7; 9 bases fit TRBD1. The germline CDR1 and CDR2 sequences are LNHDA and SQIVND (reference sequence). The CDR3 runs to 14 residues. Trimming at V came to 6 bases and at J to 2 bases, leaving 5 bases not matched to a gene. As DNA, the CDR3 is TGTGCCAGTAGCCGGGGGGACAGGGCCTACGAGCAGTACTTC. It translates to CASSRGDRAYEQYF.

V and J are TRBV11-3 and TRBJ2-1; tentatively, D is TRBD2 (7 bases). Germline-derived CDR1 and CDR2 are SGHNT and YENEEA. V lost 4 bases and J lost 5, with 18 bases in between. There are 16 residues in the CDR3. CDR3 region: CASSSRRGGGNNEQFF. Here the CDR3 DNA reads TGTGCCAGCAGCTCCAGAAGGGGGGGAGGAAACAATGAGCAGTTCTTC.

This rearrangement joins TRBV7-9 to TRBJ1-1; the D is unclear. This CDR3 is 12 amino acids long. From germline, CDR1 is SEHNR and CDR2 FQNEAQ (reference sequence). V dropped 2 bases and J dropped 8 bases, with 9 bases sitting between them. CDR3 nucleotides: TGTGCCAGCAGCTTATCGGGGAGAGAAGCTTTCTTT. This codes for CASSLSGREAFF.

This chain uses TRBV6-2 or TRBV6-3 with TRBJ1-2, with TRBD1 matching 7 bases. Germline CDR1 reads MNHEY; CDR2 reads SVGEGT. V lost 5 bases to trimming and J lost 8 bases; unmatched junction nucleotides: 11. CDR3 length: 14 amino acids. As DNA, the CDR3 is TGTGCCAGCAGTCCACAAGGGGGCCCAGGGGGCTACACCTTC. It translates to CASSPQGGPGGYTF.

CDR3 in amino acids: CASSYNSYEQYF. The CDR3 nucleotides read TGTGCCAGCAGTTATAACAGCTACGAGCAGTACTTC. This chain joins TRBV12-3 or TRBV12-4 and TRBJ2-7; D gene unclear. V was shortened by 4 bases and J by 3 bases, with 7 bases between the two germline ends. This CDR3 has 12 amino acids.